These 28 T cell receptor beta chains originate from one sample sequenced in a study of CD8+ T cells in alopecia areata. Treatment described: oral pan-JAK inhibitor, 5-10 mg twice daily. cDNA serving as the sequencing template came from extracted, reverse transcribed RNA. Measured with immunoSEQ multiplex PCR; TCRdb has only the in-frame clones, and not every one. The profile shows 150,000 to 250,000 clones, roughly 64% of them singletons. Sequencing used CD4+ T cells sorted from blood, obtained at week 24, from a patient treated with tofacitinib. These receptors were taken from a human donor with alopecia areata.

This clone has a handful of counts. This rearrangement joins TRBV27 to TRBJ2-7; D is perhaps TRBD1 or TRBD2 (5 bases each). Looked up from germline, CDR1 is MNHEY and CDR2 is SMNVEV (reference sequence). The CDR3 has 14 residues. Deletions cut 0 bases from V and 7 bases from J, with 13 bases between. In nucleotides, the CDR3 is TGTGCCAGCAGTTTATCCGTGGGACGGGAAGAGCAGTACTTC. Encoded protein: CASSLSVGREEQYF.

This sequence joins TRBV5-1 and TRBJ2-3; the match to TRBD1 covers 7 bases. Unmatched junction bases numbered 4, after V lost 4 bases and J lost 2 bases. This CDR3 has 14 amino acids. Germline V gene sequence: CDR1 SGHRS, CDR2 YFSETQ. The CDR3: CASSGDRSTDTQYF. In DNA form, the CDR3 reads TGCGCCAGCAGCGGGGACAGATCCACAGATACGCAGTATTTT.

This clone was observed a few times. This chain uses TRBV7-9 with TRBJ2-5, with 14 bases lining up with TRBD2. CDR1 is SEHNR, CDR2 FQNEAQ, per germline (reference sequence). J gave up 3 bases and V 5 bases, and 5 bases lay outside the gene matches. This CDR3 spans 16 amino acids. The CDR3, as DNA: TGTGCCAGCAGCCGGACTAGCGGGAGGCCCGAAGAGACCCAGTACTTC. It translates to CASSRTSGRPEETQYF.

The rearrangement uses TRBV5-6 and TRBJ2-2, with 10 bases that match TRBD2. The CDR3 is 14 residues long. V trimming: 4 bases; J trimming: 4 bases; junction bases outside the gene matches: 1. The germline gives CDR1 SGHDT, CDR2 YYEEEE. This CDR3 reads CASSRLAGTGELFF. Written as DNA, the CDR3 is TGTGCCAGCAGCCGACTAGCGGGCACCGGGGAGCTGTTTTTT.

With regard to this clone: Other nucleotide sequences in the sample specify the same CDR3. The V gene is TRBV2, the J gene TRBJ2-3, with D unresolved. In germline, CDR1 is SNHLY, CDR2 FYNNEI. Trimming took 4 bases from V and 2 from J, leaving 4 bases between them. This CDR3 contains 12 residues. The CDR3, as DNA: TGTGCCAGCAGTGTGGACACAGATACGCAGTATTTT. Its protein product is CASSVDTDTQYF.

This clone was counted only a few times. This chain's CDR3 is CASSFSEGGELFF. CDR3 DNA: TGTGCCAGCAGCTTTTCAGAGGGCGGGGAGCTGTTTTTT. This chain uses TRBV7-8 with TRBJ2-2; D may be TRBD2 (5 bases). This CDR3 is built from 13 residues. In germline, CDR1 is SGHVS, CDR2 FQNEAQ. V lost 3 bases and J lost 7, with 9 bases in between. Variable domain in full (rest from reference TRBV7-8 and TRBJ2-2): GAGVSQSPRYKVAKRGQDVALRCDPISGHVSLFWYQQALGQGPEFLTYFQNEAQLDKSGLPSDRFFAERPEGSVSTLKIQRTQQEDSAVYLCASSFSEGGELFFGEGSRLTVL.

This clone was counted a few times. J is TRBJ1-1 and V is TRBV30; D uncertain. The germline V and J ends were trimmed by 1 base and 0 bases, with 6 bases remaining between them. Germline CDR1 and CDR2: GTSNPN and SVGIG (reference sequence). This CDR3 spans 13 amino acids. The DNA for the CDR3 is TGTGCCTGGAGTGCGAGGTTGAACACTGAAGCTTTCTTT. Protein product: CAWSARLNTEAFF.

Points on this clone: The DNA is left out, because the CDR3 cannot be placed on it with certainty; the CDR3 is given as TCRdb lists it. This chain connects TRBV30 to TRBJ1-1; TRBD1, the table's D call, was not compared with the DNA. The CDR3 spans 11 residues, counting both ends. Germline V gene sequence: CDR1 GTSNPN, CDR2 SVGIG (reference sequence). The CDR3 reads CAWAPGTGTFF.

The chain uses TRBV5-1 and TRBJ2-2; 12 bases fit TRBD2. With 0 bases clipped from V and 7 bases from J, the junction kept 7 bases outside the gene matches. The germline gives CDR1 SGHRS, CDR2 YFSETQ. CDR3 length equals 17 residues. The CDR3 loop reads CASSLDWETSGSGELFF. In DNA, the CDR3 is TGCGCCAGCAGCTTGGATTGGGAGACTAGCGGGAGCGGGGAGCTGTTTTTT.

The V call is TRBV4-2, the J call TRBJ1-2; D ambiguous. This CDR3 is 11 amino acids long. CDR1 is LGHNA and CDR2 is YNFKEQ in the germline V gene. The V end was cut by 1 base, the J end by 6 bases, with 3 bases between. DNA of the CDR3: TGTGCCAGCAGCCAAGGTAATGGCTACACCTTC. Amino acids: CASSQGNGYTF.

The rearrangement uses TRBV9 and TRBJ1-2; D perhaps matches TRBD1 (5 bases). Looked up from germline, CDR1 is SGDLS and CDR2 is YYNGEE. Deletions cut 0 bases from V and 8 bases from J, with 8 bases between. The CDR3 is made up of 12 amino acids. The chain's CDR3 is CASSVVRGGYTF. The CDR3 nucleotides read TGTGCCAGCAGCGTAGTAAGGGGCGGCTACACCTTC. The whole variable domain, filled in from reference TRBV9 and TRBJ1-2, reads DSGVTQTPKHLITATGQRVTLRCSPRSGDLSVYWYQQSLDQGLQFLIQYYNGEERAKGNILERFSAQQFPDLHSELNLSSLELGDSALYFCASSVVRGGYTFGSGTRLTVV.

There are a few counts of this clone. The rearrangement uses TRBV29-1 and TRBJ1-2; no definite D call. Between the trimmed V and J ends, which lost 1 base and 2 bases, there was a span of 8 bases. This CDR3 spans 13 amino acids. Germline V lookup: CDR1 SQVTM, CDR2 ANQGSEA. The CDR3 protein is CSVEGGNNYGYTF. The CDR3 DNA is TGCAGCGTTGAAGGCGGAAACAACTATGGCTACACCTTC.

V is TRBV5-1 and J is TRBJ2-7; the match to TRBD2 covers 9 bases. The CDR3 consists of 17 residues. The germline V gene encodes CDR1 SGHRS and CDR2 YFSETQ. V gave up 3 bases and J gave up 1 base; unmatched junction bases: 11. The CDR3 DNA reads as TGCGCCAGCAGCTCGAGGACTAGCGAGGTCCGATCCTACGAGCAGTACTTC. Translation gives CASSSRTSEVRSYEQYF.

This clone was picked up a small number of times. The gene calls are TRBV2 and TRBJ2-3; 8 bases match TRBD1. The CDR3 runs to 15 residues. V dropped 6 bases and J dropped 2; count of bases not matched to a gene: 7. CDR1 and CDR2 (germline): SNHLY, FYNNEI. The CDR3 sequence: CASSERQGHTDTQYF. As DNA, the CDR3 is TGTGCCAGCAGCGAGAGACAGGGGCACACAGATACGCAGTATTTT.

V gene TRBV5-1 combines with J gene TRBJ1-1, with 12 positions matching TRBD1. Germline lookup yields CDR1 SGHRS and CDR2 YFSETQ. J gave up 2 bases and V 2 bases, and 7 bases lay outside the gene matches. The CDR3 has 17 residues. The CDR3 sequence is CASSFSGTGGDNTEAFF. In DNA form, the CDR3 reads TGCGCCAGCAGCTTTTCCGGGACAGGGGGCGACAACACTGAAGCTTTCTTT.

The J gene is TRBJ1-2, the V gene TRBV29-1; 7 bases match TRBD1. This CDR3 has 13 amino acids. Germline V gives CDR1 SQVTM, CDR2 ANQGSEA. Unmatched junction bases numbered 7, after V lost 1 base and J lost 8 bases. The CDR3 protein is CSVEGQGISGYTF. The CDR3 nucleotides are TGCAGCGTTGAAGGACAGGGAATTAGCGGCTACACCTTC.

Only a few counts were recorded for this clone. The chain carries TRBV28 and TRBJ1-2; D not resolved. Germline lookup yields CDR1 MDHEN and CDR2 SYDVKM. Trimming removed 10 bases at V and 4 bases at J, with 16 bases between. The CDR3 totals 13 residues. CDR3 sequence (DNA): TGTGCCACTGGAATAACGGAGGGCTATGGCTACACCTTC. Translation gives CATGITEGYGYTF.

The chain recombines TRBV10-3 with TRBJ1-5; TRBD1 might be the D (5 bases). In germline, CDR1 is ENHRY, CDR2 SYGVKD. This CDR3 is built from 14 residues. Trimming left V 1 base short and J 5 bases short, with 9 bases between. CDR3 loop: CAISEWGRDQPQHF. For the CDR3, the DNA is TGTGCCATCAGTGAGTGGGGGAGGGATCAGCCCCAGCATTTT.

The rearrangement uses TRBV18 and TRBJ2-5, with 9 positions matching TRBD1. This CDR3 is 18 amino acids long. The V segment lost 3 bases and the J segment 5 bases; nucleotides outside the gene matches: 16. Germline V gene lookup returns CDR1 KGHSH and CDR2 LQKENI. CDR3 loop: CASSPPSGGTGMSETQYF. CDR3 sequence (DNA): TGTGCCAGCTCACCCCCCTCAGGTGGGACAGGGATGTCCGAGACCCAGTACTTC. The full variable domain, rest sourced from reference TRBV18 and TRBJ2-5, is NAGVMQNPRHLVRRRGQEARLRCSPMKGHSHVYWYRQLPEEGLKFMVYLQKENIIDESGMPKERFSAEFPKEGPSILRIQQVVRGDSAAYFCASSPPSGGTGMSETQYFGPGTRLLVL.

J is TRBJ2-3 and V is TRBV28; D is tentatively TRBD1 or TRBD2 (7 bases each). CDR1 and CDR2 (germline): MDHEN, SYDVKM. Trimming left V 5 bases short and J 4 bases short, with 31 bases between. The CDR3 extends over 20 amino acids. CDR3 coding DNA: TGTGCCAGCAGTCCCCTCCCGGGACAGAGAGGGACGGGAGGCCCAGATACGCAGTATTTT. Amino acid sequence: CASSPLPGQRGTGGPDTQYF.

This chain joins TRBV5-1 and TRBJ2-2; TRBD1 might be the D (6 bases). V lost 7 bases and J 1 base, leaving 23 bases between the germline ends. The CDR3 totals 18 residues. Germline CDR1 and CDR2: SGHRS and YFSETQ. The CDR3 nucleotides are TGCGCCAGCTTTACGCAACCGATGGGGACACTGAACACCGGGGAGCTGTTTTTT. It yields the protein CASFTQPMGTLNTGELFF.

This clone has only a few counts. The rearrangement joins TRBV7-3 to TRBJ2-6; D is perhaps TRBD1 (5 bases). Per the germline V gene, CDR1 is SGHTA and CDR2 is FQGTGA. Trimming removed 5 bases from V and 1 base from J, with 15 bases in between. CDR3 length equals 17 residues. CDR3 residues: CASSPWQGQSGANVLTF. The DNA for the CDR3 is TGTGCCAGCAGCCCTTGGCAGGGTCAGTCTGGGGCCAACGTCCTGACTTTC.

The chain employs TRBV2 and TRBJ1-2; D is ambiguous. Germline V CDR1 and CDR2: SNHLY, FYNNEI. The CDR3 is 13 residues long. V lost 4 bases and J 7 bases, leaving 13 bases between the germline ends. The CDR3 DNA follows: TGTGCCAGCAGTGCTCGGGAGCAAGCTGGCTACACCTTC. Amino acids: CASSAREQAGYTF.

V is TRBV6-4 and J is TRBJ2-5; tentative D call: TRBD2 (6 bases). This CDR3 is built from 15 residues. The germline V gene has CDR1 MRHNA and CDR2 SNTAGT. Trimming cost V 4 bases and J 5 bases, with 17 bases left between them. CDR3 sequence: CASSVRQGGLETQYF. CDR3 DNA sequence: TGTGCCAGCAGTGTAAGGCAGGGAGGCTTGGAGACCCAGTACTTC.

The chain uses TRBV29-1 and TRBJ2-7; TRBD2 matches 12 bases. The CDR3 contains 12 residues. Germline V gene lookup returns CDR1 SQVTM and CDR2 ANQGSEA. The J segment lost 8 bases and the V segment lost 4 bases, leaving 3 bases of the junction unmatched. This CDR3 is CSVALAGGQQYF. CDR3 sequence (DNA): TGCAGCGTTGCACTAGCGGGAGGCCAGCAGTACTTC.

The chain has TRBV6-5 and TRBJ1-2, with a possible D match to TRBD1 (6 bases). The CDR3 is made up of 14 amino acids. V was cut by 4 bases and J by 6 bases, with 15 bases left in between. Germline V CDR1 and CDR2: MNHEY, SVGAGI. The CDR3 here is CASSFRPGANGYTF. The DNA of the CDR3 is TGTGCCAGCAGTTTTCGTCCAGGGGCGAATGGCTACACCTTC.

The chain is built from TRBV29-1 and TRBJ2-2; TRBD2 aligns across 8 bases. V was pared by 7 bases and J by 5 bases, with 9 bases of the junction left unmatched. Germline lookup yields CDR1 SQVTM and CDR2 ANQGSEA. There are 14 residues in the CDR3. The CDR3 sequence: CSGVRGVGTGELFF. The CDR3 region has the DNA TGCAGCGGGGTGCGGGGGGTAGGGACCGGGGAGCTGTTTTTT.

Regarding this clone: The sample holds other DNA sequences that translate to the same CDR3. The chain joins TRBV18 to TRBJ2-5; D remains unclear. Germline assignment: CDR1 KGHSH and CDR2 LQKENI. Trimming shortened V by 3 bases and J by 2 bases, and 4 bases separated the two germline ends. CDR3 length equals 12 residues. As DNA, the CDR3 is TGTGCCAGCTCACCGCAACAAGAGACCCAGTACTTC. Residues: CASSPQQETQYF.